This is a list of T cell receptor beta chains from one sample in a study of blood T cell repertoires in COVID-19. Here immunoSEQ multiplex PCR was the method, and the copy in TCRdb shows in-frame clones only, minus some. The data contain approximately 190,000 clones, about 83% of them seen just once; the ten biggest clones take up more than 3%. Specimen: PBMCs or T cells enriched from blood (not recorded which). The receptors derive from a woman aged 25 to 45 who had been exposed to COVID-19. CDR3s include the opening cysteine and the closing phenylalanine or tryptophan. The order of the fields is CDR3 length, J gene, V gene, clone size, D gene, CDR3 protein, CDR3 DNA. A D gene is named only where the DNA matches it firmly. Only part of the rows carry a size: once, few, many, or a class if the clone is expanded.

CDR3 length: 13; J gene: TRBJ2-7; V gene: TRBV2; clone size: .; D gene: .; CDR3 protein: CASSDGHFGEQYF; CDR3 DNA: TGTGCCAGCAGTGATGGGCATTTTGGCGAGCAGTACTTC
CDR3 length: 15; J gene: TRBJ1-1; V gene: TRBV6-6; clone size: .; D gene: TRBD1; CDR3 protein: CASSLMTGGATEAFF; CDR3 DNA: TGTGCCAGCAGTTTGATGACAGGGGGGGCCACTGAAGCTTTCTTT
CDR3 length: 15; J gene: TRBJ2-1; V gene: TRBV6-4; clone size: .; D gene: TRBD2; CDR3 protein: CASRTSGGNYNEQFF; CDR3 DNA: TGTGCCAGCAGAACGAGCGGGGGAAACTACAATGAGCAGTTCTTC
CDR3 length: 12; J gene: TRBJ1-1; V gene: TRBV30; clone size: .; D gene: .; CDR3 protein: CAWSATGTEAFF; CDR3 DNA: TGTGCCTGGAGTGCGACGGGTACTGAAGCTTTCTTT
CDR3 length: 13; J gene: TRBJ2-7; V gene: TRBV19; clone size: .; D gene: TRBD2; CDR3 protein: CASSTSPGGEQYF; CDR3 DNA: TGTGCCAGTAGTACCTCCCCGGGGGGCGAGCAGTACTTC
CDR3 length: 16; J gene: TRBJ1-1; V gene: TRBV7-2; clone size: .; D gene: .; CDR3 protein: CASSLAGGAIRTEAFF; CDR3 DNA: TGTGCCAGCAGCTTAGCGGGGGGGGCGATACGGACTGAAGCTTTCTTT
CDR3 length: 15; J gene: TRBJ1-2; V gene: TRBV18; clone size: .; D gene: .; CDR3 protein: CASSPATGRIYGYTF; CDR3 DNA: TGTGCCAGCTCACCGGCTACCGGCAGGATTTATGGCTACACCTTC
CDR3 length: 14; J gene: TRBJ1-2; V gene: TRBV5-1; clone size: once; D gene: .; CDR3 protein: CASSLGGVNGGYTF; CDR3 DNA: TGCGCCAGCAGCTTGGGGGGAGTAAACGGCGGCTACACCTTC
CDR3 length: 15; J gene: TRBJ1-2; V gene: TRBV25-1; clone size: .; D gene: TRBD1; CDR3 protein: CASRIGTGPNYGYTF; CDR3 DNA: TGTGCCAGCAGAATCGGGACAGGGCCTAACTATGGCTACACCTTC
CDR3 length: 15; J gene: TRBJ2-3; V gene: TRBV7-2; clone size: once; D gene: TRBD2; CDR3 protein: CASSRGGQNADTQYF; CDR3 DNA: TGTGCCAGCAGCCGCGGGGGGCAGAACGCAGATACGCAGTATTTT
CDR3 length: 15; J gene: TRBJ2-2; V gene: TRBV7-6; clone size: .; D gene: .; CDR3 protein: CASSLVQGYTGELFF; CDR3 DNA: TGTGCCAGCAGCTTAGTGCAGGGTTACACCGGGGAGCTGTTTTTT
CDR3 length: 18; J gene: TRBJ2-1; V gene: TRBV4-2; clone size: once; D gene: .; CDR3 protein: CASSQVWSPRGLDNEQFF; CDR3 DNA: TGTGCCAGCAGCCAAGTATGGTCCCCGCGGGGCCTGGACAATGAGCAGTTCTTC
CDR3 length: 12; J gene: TRBJ1-6; V gene: TRBV10-2; clone size: few; D gene: TRBD1; CDR3 protein: CASGGQGSPLHF; CDR3 DNA: TGCGCCAGCGGGGGACAGGGTTCACCCCTCCACTTT
CDR3 length: 13; J gene: TRBJ1-1; V gene: TRBV6-4; clone size: .; D gene: .; CDR3 protein: CASSDSASAEAFF; CDR3 DNA: TGTGCCAGCAGTGACTCGGCCTCTGCCGAAGCTTTCTTT
CDR3 length: 17; J gene: TRBJ2-1; V gene: TRBV11-2; clone size: .; D gene: TRBD2; CDR3 protein: CASSGLTAGLSYNEQFF; CDR3 DNA: TGTGCCAGCAGCGGGTTGACAGCGGGGTTGTCCTACAATGAGCAGTTCTTC
CDR3 length: 16; J gene: TRBJ1-6; V gene: TRBV9; clone size: .; D gene: .; CDR3 protein: CASSVGTLADNSPLHF; CDR3 DNA: TGTGCCAGCAGCGTCGGGACTTTGGCAGATAATTCACCCCTCCACTTT
CDR3 length: 14; J gene: TRBJ2-5; V gene: TRBV29-1; clone size: .; D gene: TRBD2; CDR3 protein: CSVDRGGRVETQYF; CDR3 DNA: TGCAGCGTTGATCGGGGGGGACGTGTAGAGACCCAGTACTTC
CDR3 length: 15; J gene: TRBJ1-5; V gene: TRBV13; clone size: .; D gene: .; CDR3 protein: CASSLGRLSNQPQHF; CDR3 DNA: TGTGCCAGCAGCTTAGGCAGACTTAGCAATCAGCCCCAGCATTTT
CDR3 length: 15; J gene: TRBJ1-1; V gene: TRBV2; clone size: once; D gene: .; CDR3 protein: CASSVEAGHPGGAFF; CDR3 DNA: TGTGCCAGCAGTGTTGAGGCAGGACACCCGGGGGGAGCTTTCTTT
CDR3 length: 14; J gene: TRBJ2-2; V gene: TRBV4-3; clone size: once; D gene: .; CDR3 protein: CASSQDSFTGELFF; CDR3 DNA: TGCGCCAGCAGCCAAGATAGCTTTACCGGGGAGCTGTTTTTT
CDR3 length: 15; J gene: TRBJ1-2; V gene: TRBV6-5; clone size: .; D gene: TRBD1; CDR3 protein: CASSSQDRVWIGYTF; CDR3 DNA: TGTGCCAGCAGTTCCCAGGACAGGGTCTGGATTGGCTACACCTTC
CDR3 length: 17; J gene: TRBJ2-3; V gene: TRBV13; clone size: .; D gene: TRBD2; CDR3 protein: CASTPLRASGGKDTQYF; CDR3 DNA: TGTGCCAGCACCCCCCTGCGGGCTAGCGGGGGGAAAGATACGCAGTATTTT
CDR3 length: 16; J gene: TRBJ1-1; V gene: TRBV7-2; clone size: once; D gene: .; CDR3 protein: CASSLAGQRMNTEAFF; CDR3 DNA: TGTGCCAGCAGCTTGGCTGGACAGCGCATGAACACTGAAGCTTTCTTT
CDR3 length: 16; J gene: TRBJ2-1; V gene: TRBV5-4; clone size: .; D gene: TRBD2; CDR3 protein: CASSDTGTSLYNEQFF; CDR3 DNA: TGTGCCAGCAGCGATACCGGGACTAGCCTTTACAATGAGCAGTTCTTC
CDR3 length: 15; J gene: TRBJ1-5; V gene: TRBV9; clone size: .; D gene: .; CDR3 protein: CASSVGDTTLWPQHF; CDR3 DNA: TGTGCCAGCAGCGTAGGGGACACCACCTTATGGCCCCAGCATTTT
CDR3 length: 13; J gene: TRBJ2-2; V gene: TRBV5-8; clone size: .; D gene: .; CDR3 protein: CASSLTVPGELFF; CDR3 DNA: TGTGCCAGCAGCTTGACAGTCCCCGGGGAGCTGTTTTTT
CDR3 length: 14; J gene: TRBJ1-3; V gene: TRBV6-5; clone size: .; D gene: .; CDR3 protein: CASSQGLSGNTIYF; CDR3 DNA: TGTGCCAGCTCGCAGGGCCTCTCTGGAAACACCATATATTTT
CDR3 length: 15; J gene: TRBJ2-7; V gene: TRBV2; clone size: .; D gene: .; CDR3 protein: CASSAQGGGGYEQYF; CDR3 DNA: TGTGCCAGCAGTGCTCAGGGGGGTGGAGGCTACGAGCAGTACTTC
CDR3 length: 15; J gene: TRBJ1-2; V gene: TRBV9; clone size: .; D gene: .; CDR3 protein: CASRPRTEDRGGYTF; CDR3 DNA: TGTGCCAGTCGCCCCCGGACAGAAGATCGGGGTGGCTACACCTTC
CDR3 length: 14; J gene: TRBJ1-1; V gene: TRBV10-3; clone size: .; D gene: .; CDR3 protein: CAISDTRRGTEAFF; CDR3 DNA: TGTGCCATCAGTGACACGCGAAGGGGCACTGAAGCTTTCTTT
CDR3 length: 15; J gene: TRBJ2-3; V gene: TRBV19; clone size: .; D gene: TRBD2; CDR3 protein: CAIGTSGGGTDTQYF; CDR3 DNA: TGTGCCATAGGGACTAGCGGGGGAGGCACAGATACGCAGTATTTT
CDR3 length: 15; J gene: TRBJ2-2; V gene: TRBV9; clone size: .; D gene: TRBD1; CDR3 protein: CASSPRTGNTGELFF; CDR3 DNA: TGTGCCAGCAGCCCCCGGACAGGGAACACCGGGGAGCTGTTTTTT
CDR3 length: 13; J gene: TRBJ2-5; V gene: TRBV9; clone size: once; D gene: .; CDR3 protein: CASSRVAAETQYF; CDR3 DNA: TGTGCCAGCAGCAGGGTAGCGGCGGAGACCCAGTACTTC
CDR3 length: 12; J gene: TRBJ2-1; V gene: TRBV20-1; clone size: .; D gene: .; CDR3 protein: CSASKLLDEQFF; CDR3 DNA: TGCAGTGCTAGTAAGCTATTGGATGAGCAGTTCTTC
CDR3 length: 13; J gene: TRBJ1-3; V gene: TRBV12-3/TRBV12-4; clone size: .; D gene: .; CDR3 protein: CASSLLSGNTIYF; CDR3 DNA: TGTGCCAGCAGCCTATTATCTGGAAACACCATATATTTT
CDR3 length: 15; J gene: TRBJ2-7; V gene: TRBV2; clone size: .; D gene: .; CDR3 protein: CASLEREITSYEQYF; CDR3 DNA: TGTGCCAGCCTAGAAAGAGAAATCACGTCCTACGAGCAGTACTTC
CDR3 length: 14; J gene: TRBJ1-1; V gene: TRBV7-2; clone size: .; D gene: .; CDR3 protein: CASSLVGMNTEAFF; CDR3 DNA: TGTGCCAGCAGCTTAGTTGGCATGAACACTGAAGCTTTCTTT
CDR3 length: 14; J gene: TRBJ2-1; V gene: TRBV18; clone size: .; D gene: TRBD1; CDR3 protein: CASSPIRQGNEQFF; CDR3 DNA: TGTGCCAGCTCACCTATCCGACAGGGCAATGAGCAGTTCTTC
CDR3 length: 17; J gene: TRBJ2-5; V gene: TRBV3-1/TRBV3-2; clone size: .; D gene: .; CDR3 protein: CASSQVLIWGRDETQYF; CDR3 DNA: TGTGCCAGCAGCCAAGTTTTGATTTGGGGCAGGGATGAGACCCAGTACTTC
CDR3 length: 12; J gene: TRBJ1-2; V gene: TRBV7-3; clone size: .; D gene: TRBD1; CDR3 protein: CASSSTGDVYTF; CDR3 DNA: TGTGCCAGCAGCTCTACAGGGGACGTCTACACCTTC
CDR3 length: 15; J gene: TRBJ1-5; V gene: TRBV9; clone size: .; D gene: .; CDR3 protein: CASSPLPPLLQPQHF; CDR3 DNA: TGTGCCAGCAGCCCCCTCCCCCCCTTATTGCAGCCCCAGCATTTT
CDR3 length: 13; J gene: TRBJ1-1; V gene: TRBV12-3/TRBV12-4; clone size: .; D gene: TRBD1; CDR3 protein: CASSLGTAYEAFF; CDR3 DNA: TGTGCCAGCAGTCTCGGGACAGCCTATGAAGCTTTCTTT
CDR3 length: 13; J gene: TRBJ1-5; V gene: TRBV10-2; clone size: .; D gene: .; CDR3 protein: CASKPEGRQPQHF; CDR3 DNA: TGCGCCAGCAAACCGGAAGGCAGGCAGCCCCAGCATTTT
CDR3 length: 14; J gene: TRBJ2-7; V gene: TRBV6-2/TRBV6-3; clone size: .; D gene: .; CDR3 protein: CASSYDSGLDEQYF; CDR3 DNA: TGTGCCAGCAGTTACGATTCAGGGCTAGACGAGCAGTACTTC
CDR3 length: 13; J gene: TRBJ1-2; V gene: TRBV27; clone size: .; D gene: .; CDR3 protein: CASSLVGGAGYTF; CDR3 DNA: TGTGCCAGCAGTTTAGTGGGGGGGGCTGGCTACACCTTC
CDR3 length: 11; J gene: TRBJ2-2; V gene: TRBV5-6; clone size: .; D gene: .; CDR3 protein: CATSGTGELFF; CDR3 DNA: TGTGCCACGTCGGGCACCGGGGAGCTGTTTTTT
CDR3 length: 13; J gene: TRBJ2-2; V gene: TRBV15; clone size: .; D gene: .; CDR3 protein: CATSREGTGELFF; CDR3 DNA: TGTGCCACCAGCAGAGAAGGGACAGGGGAGCTGTTTTTT
CDR3 length: 18; J gene: TRBJ2-2; V gene: TRBV7-2; clone size: few; D gene: TRBD2; CDR3 protein: CASSLTSGGAFPTGELFF; CDR3 DNA: TGTGCCAGCAGCCTCACTAGCGGGGGGGCGTTCCCCACCGGGGAGCTGTTTTTT
CDR3 length: 13; J gene: TRBJ2-3; V gene: TRBV29-1; clone size: .; D gene: .; CDR3 protein: CSADTDRTDTQYF; CDR3 DNA: TGCAGCGCGGACACAGATCGCACAGATACGCAGTATTTT
CDR3 length: 16; J gene: TRBJ2-3; V gene: TRBV7-8; clone size: .; D gene: TRBD1; CDR3 protein: CASSSGDRVLTDTQYF; CDR3 DNA: TGTGCCAGCAGTTCTGGGGACAGGGTTCTCACAGATACGCAGTATTTT